Listed below are T cell receptor beta chains from one sample, sequenced in a study of T cells after yellow fever vaccination. TCRdb fed the 5' RACE reads into MiXCR, producing one record per CDR3 protein. This sample carries approximately 150,000 distinct CDR3 sequences, approximately 6.2% of them seen once, and the ten largest clones take less than 3.5%. The sample in question was CD4+ T cells sorted from PBMCs, obtained on the day of the first yellow fever vaccination. The source is a man aged 18 to 30 who received the YFV17D yellow fever vaccine. The conserved cysteine and the conserved F or W are not part of the CDR3 here.

>TRBV6-6
ASSYWTEETQY
>TRBV5-6
ASSLFSIGGFFTEAF
>TRBV11-3
ASEQGVQETQY
>TRBV5-8
ASSWGHVSTEAF
>TRBV4-1
ASSRTQGNQPQH
>TRBV20-1
SARDLGEAF
>TRBV25-1
ASSEARTGFSTDTQY
>TRBV4-3
ASSQDGRRQLYGYT
>TRBV7-3
ASSSLGDGYNEQF
>TRBV5-1
ASMPGNRETQY
>TRBV7-2
ASSLGSPKTNQPQH
>TRBV12-3/TRBV12-4
ASSFKGVGGELF
>TRBV12-3/TRBV12-4
ASSLSLYGYT
>TRBV7-9
ASSKTGRRQPQH
>TRBV7-2
ASSFLSQGNSPLH
>TRBV15
ATSRDYTQETQY
>TRBV29-1
SVVSGRGTEAF
>TRBV5-1
ASSFSGTGGVEEQF
>TRBV27
ASSRGTGGYYEQY
>TRBV30
AWSGILNTEAF
>TRBV12-3/TRBV12-4
ASTRGGGFSGANVLT
>TRBV5-4
ASSLLGPGQGILPRSGNTIY
>TRBV27
ASRRGLAGGPYNEQF
>TRBV28
ASSAPNLRGTQY
>TRBV7-2
ASSGSRGFGNTIY
>TRBV10-3
AISESQGSNQPQH
>TRBV29-1
SVAQSSGNTIY
>TRBV2
ASNRVDGNQPQH
>TRBV7-2
ASSLIQGETQY
>TRBV20-1
SIGRGLNYGYT
>TRBV2
ASSDGTTGELF
>TRBV5-1
ASSLLPAGENEQF
>TRBV10-3
AISESFSNQPQH
>TRBV12-3/TRBV12-4
ASSWGGYSTDTQY
>TRBV7-2
ASSLALAGGQY
>TRBV24-1
ATSDEDRGGEQF
>TRBV10-3
AIRAGSHSNQPQH